This T cell receptor beta chain comes out of a study of shared clonotypes between healthy human individuals. The CDR3 runs 14 residues. The germline CDR1 and CDR2 sequences are KGHSH and LQKENI. V was shortened by 0 bases and J by 0 bases, with 4 bases between the two germline ends. Study results and limitations: Researchers sampled only blood; tissue repertoires likely differ.

Subsets obtained from CD4+ cells comprised CD45RA+ naive and CD45RA-negative memory cells. A word on this clone: Its target is unknown. The sample has other DNA sequences that encode this CDR3 too.

The run depth of the assay was deep. Here immunoSEQ multiplex PCR was the method, and the copy in TCRdb shows in-frame clones only, minus some. The sample records about 1.1 million clones, around 78% being singletons. This chain uses TRBV18 with TRBJ2-3; D is uncertain. Sample: memory CD4+ T cells from PBMCs. Subset given: CD45RA-negative fraction. This TCR came from a man aged 18 to 35 in good health. Some clones in this sample may be carry-over from other donors' samples. CDR3 DNA sequence: TGTGCCAGCTCACCACCGAGTAGCACAGATACGCAGTATTTT. It encodes CASSPPSSTDTQYF.